Described below is a single T cell receptor beta chain sequence and its context. This sample is part of a study of blood T cell repertoires in COVID-19. Study overall: The analysed material was cDNA or gDNA that came from T cells, B-cell-depleted T cells, or PBMCs.

Profiling relied on immunoSEQ multiplex PCR, and the TCRdb table lists in-frame clones only, not all of them. The profile shows 150,000 or so clones, roughly 90% of them singletons. Germline-derived CDR1 and CDR2 are LNHDA and SQIVND (reference sequence). The CDR3 contains 13 residues. With 7 bases removed from V and 6 bases from J, the gap between germline ends came to 13 bases. The chain joins TRBV19 to TRBJ2-1; D gene ambiguous. Sequences were obtained from PBMCs or T cells enriched from blood (not recorded which). This receptor was obtained from a woman aged 45-65 years who had recovered from COVID-19. The CDR3, as DNA: TGTGCCAGTAAGTACAGCACGATCAATGAGCAGTTCTTC. Translating gives CASKYSTINEQFF.